The 29 T cell receptor beta chains below come from one sample, sequenced in a study of Ad26.COV2.S vaccination and SARS-CoV-2 variants. Sequencing used immunoSEQ multiplex PCR; TCRdb keeps in-frame clones, though not all of them. The repertoire holds around 380,000 clones, with about 85% as singletons. Stated treatment: roughly 20 received Ad26.COV2.S at low or high dose, single or two shots; several received placebo; per-sample allocation not given. Collection of samples fell on day 63 after the first vaccine or placebo injection. This sample comprised peripheral blood, obtained in a trial of Ad26.COV2.S vaccine versus placebo. These receptors all come from a person between 18 and 65 years old who received the Ad26.COV2.S COVID-19 vaccine or a placebo.

The CDR3 sequence: CASSGPATGIYGYTF. In DNA, the CDR3 is TGTGCCAGCAGTGGCCCCGCGACAGGGATCTATGGCTACACCTTC. This chain links TRBV25-1 with TRBJ1-2, with 7 bases that match TRBD1. CDR1 is MGHDK and CDR2 is SYGVNS in the germline V gene. Trimming removed 4 bases from V and 4 bases from J; junction bases left unmatched: 9. The CDR3 runs 15 residues.

The chain joins TRBV14 to TRBJ1-3; D uncertain. There are 13 residues in the CDR3. Trimming removed 1 base from V and 10 bases from J, with 11 bases in between. CDR1 is SGHDN and CDR2 is FVKESK in the germline V gene. The CDR3 DNA reads TGTGCCAGCAGCCAAGGGATCCATAGAACCATATATTTT. The encoded protein is CASSQGIHRTIYF.

The chain couples TRBV20-1 to TRBJ2-1; D unclear. The length of the CDR3 is 10 residues. CDR1 DFQATT and CDR2 SNEGSKA come from the germline V gene (reference sequence). V lost 5 bases and J lost 9, with 8 bases in between. Here the CDR3 DNA reads TGCAGTGCTGGGGTGGTTGAGCAGTTCTTC. Translating it yields CSAGVVEQFF.

As to this clone: Other DNA sequences of this sample code for an identical CDR3. The chain joins TRBV12-3 or TRBV12-4 to TRBJ1-5; no firm D call. The CDR3 totals 13 residues. Trimming shortened V by 3 bases and J by 4 bases, and 7 bases separated the two germline ends. In nucleotides, the CDR3 is TGTGCCAGCAGTTTCGGTCGGAATCAGCCCCAGCATTTT. Its protein product is CASSFGRNQPQHF.

This clone was observed a single time. The genes are TRBV5-1 and TRBJ1-2; D remains unclear. The ends were cut back, 0 bases at V and 2 bases at J, with 11 bases in the middle. The CDR3 has 15 amino acids. Germline V gene lookup returns CDR1 SGHRS and CDR2 YFSETQ. CDR3 protein: CASSLDIGENYGYTF. The CDR3 DNA sequence: TGCGCCAGCAGCTTGGATATCGGGGAGAACTATGGCTACACCTTC. The variable domain in full, with the rest retrieved from reference TRBV5-1 and TRBJ1-2, is KAGVTQTPRYLIKTRGQQVTLSCSPISGHRSVSWYQQTPGQGLQFLFEYFSETQRNKGNFPGRFSGRQFSNSRSEMNVSTLELGDSALYLCASSLDIGENYGYTFGSGTRLTVV.

The V and J genes are TRBV5-1 and TRBJ2-1; D is undetermined. V lost 4 bases and J 7 bases, leaving 12 bases between the germline ends. CDR3 size: 13 residues. Germline loops: CDR1 SGHRS, CDR2 YFSETQ. The chain's CDR3 is CASSPALDNEQFF. The CDR3 DNA is TGCGCCAGCAGCCCTGCCCTTGATAATGAGCAGTTCTTC.

The sample holds a few counts of this clone. This chain links TRBV19 with TRBJ1-4; TRBD1 is a possible D gene (5 bases). Germline CDR1 and CDR2: LNHDA and SQIVND (reference sequence). The CDR3 has 18 residues. Deletions cut 0 bases from V and 0 bases from J, with 14 bases between. This chain's CDR3 is CASSIEPLAGTTNEKLFF. DNA of the CDR3: TGTGCCAGTAGTATAGAACCTCTGGCAGGGACAACTAATGAAAAACTGTTTTTT.

The chain is built from TRBV27 and TRBJ2-6, with TRBD2 matching 12 bases. V trimming: 2 bases; J trimming: 2 bases; junction bases outside the gene matches: 10. Germline CDR1 is MNHEY and CDR2 is SMNVEV (reference sequence). The CDR3 length is 20 residues. CDR3 sequence (DNA): TGTGCCAGCAGTTTAACTAGCGGGGGGCCGGCAAGAGCTGGGGCCAACGTCCTGACTTTC. Protein: CASSLTSGGPARAGANVLTF.

V and J are TRBV5-4 and TRBJ2-1; 8 bases agree with TRBD1. Losses at the gene ends were 4 bases for V and 2 bases for J; bases not matched to a gene: 5. Germline CDR1 reads SGHNT; CDR2 reads YYREEE (reference sequence). The length of the CDR3 is 15 residues. The chain's CDR3 is CASSHRDRPYNEQFF. CDR3 sequence (DNA): TGTGCCAGCAGCCACCGGGACAGGCCCTACAATGAGCAGTTCTTC.

This clone has only a few counts. V gene TRBV2 combines with J gene TRBJ1-1; D is ambiguous. V lost 3 bases and J 0 bases, leaving 8 bases between the germline ends. The CDR3 spans 14 residues. Germline V CDR1 and CDR2: SNHLY, FYNNEI. CDR3 DNA: TGTGCCAGCAGTGAGGGCAGGCTGAACACTGAAGCTTTCTTT. Translated: CASSEGRLNTEAFF.

The CDR3 nucleotides read TGTGCCAGCAGTTCGTCCGGGACCCTCAGCGGCTATGGCTACACCTTC. This codes for CASSSSGTLSGYGYTF. V and J are TRBV27 and TRBJ1-2, with a weak D call TRBD1 (5 bases). V dropped 4 bases and J dropped 4 bases, with 19 bases sitting between them. The CDR3 has 16 amino acids. CDR1 MNHEY and CDR2 SMNVEV come from the germline V gene (reference sequence).

This clone came up once. The chain combines TRBV10-1 with TRBJ2-3; either TRBD1 or TRBD2 may supply D (5 bases each). This CDR3 region has 13 residues. Trimming cost V 4 bases and J 6 bases, with 11 bases left between them. CDR1 and CDR2 (germline): WNHNN, SYGVQD (reference sequence). The DNA of the CDR3 is TGCGCCAGCAGTGCTTCCCGGGGCGATACGCAGTATTTT. Translated: CASSASRGDTQYF.

This clone was counted a few times. This chain connects TRBV19 to TRBJ1-5, with TRBD1 identical over 7 bases. J was trimmed by 0 bases and V by 3 bases; bases with no gene match: 11. CDR1 is LNHDA and CDR2 is SQIVND in the germline V gene (reference sequence). The CDR3 contains 18 residues. The CDR3 DNA reads as TGTGCCAGTAGTATTACGACAGGGAGGCGTAGTAGCAATCAGCCCCAGCATTTT. It codes for CASSITTGRRSSNQPQHF.

The count of this clone is one. CDR3 amino acids: CASSLDRVSYNEQFF. The CDR3 nucleotides read TGCGCCAGCAGCTTGGACAGGGTTTCGTACAATGAGCAGTTCTTC. The gene calls are TRBV5-1 and TRBJ2-1, with D tentatively TRBD1 (6 bases). Germline CDR1 and CDR2: SGHRS and YFSETQ. Trimming cost V 0 bases and J 4 bases, with 11 bases left between them. The CDR3 consists of 15 residues.

The chain employs TRBV18 and TRBJ1-1, with D hard to call. Germline V CDR1 and CDR2: KGHSH, LQKENI. The CDR3 consists of 15 residues. Trimming cost V 5 bases and J 1 base, with 14 bases left between them. The CDR3 sequence: CASSYDRERNTEAFF. As DNA, the CDR3 is TGTGCCAGCTCATATGACCGGGAACGGAACACTGAAGCTTTCTTT. The full variable domain, its missing parts supplied by reference TRBV18 and TRBJ1-1, is NAGVMQNPRHLVRRRGQEARLRCSPMKGHSHVYWYRQLPEEGLKFMVYLQKENIIDESGMPKERFSAEFPKEGPSILRIQQVVRGDSAAYFCASSYDRERNTEAFFGQGTRLTVV.

The chain couples TRBV18 to TRBJ2-7; tentatively, D is TRBD1 (7 bases). There are 15 residues in the CDR3. Germline CDR1 and CDR2: KGHSH and LQKENI. V lost 2 bases and J lost 1, with 12 bases in between. The CDR3 reads CASSPGGGASYEQYF. As DNA, the CDR3 is TGTGCCAGCTCACCAGGAGGGGGCGCGTCCTACGAGCAGTACTTC.

The chain couples TRBV2 to TRBJ2-5; no clear D. The germline V gene encodes CDR1 SNHLY and CDR2 FYNNEI. Deletions cut 2 bases from V and 2 bases from J, with 12 bases between. The CDR3 sequence is 15 residues long. CDR3 DNA: TGTGCCAGCAGTGAAATGAGGCAACGACAAGAGACCCAGTACTTC. As protein: CASSEMRQRQETQYF.

The CDR3 DNA reads TGCGCCAGCAGCCAAGTTGGGCCGGGGTCGGTCGCGAGGCAGTTCTTC. Translation: CASSQVGPGSVARQFF. This chain uses TRBV4-1 with TRBJ2-1; possibly TRBD2 for D (5 bases). CDR3 length: 16 amino acids. The V end lost 1 base, the J end lost 12 bases, and 22 bases lay between the germline ends. The germline gives CDR1 MGHRA, CDR2 YSYEKL.

The chain carries TRBV5-6 and TRBJ1-2; no reliable D call. This CDR3 comprises 16 residues. Trimming took 2 bases from V and 0 from J, leaving 14 bases between them. Germline CDR1 SGHDT, CDR2 YYEEEE. The CDR3 DNA reads as TGTGCCAGCAGCTTAGGATCCCTGCTTTCTAACTATGGCTACACCTTC. This encodes CASSLGSLLSNYGYTF. Drawing the rest from reference TRBV5-6 and TRBJ1-2, the complete variable domain is DAGVTQSPTHLIKTRGQQVTLRCSPKSGHDTVSWYQQALGQGPQFIFQYYEEEERQRGNFPDRFSGHQFPNYSSELNVNALLLGDSALYLCASSLGSLLSNYGYTFGSGTRLTVV.

This chain joins TRBV27 and TRBJ1-6, with 10 bases matching TRBD1. Trimming removed 0 bases from V and 11 bases from J; junction bases left unmatched: 7. CDR1 is MNHEY, CDR2 SMNVEV, per germline (reference sequence). CDR3 length: 16 residues. The CDR3 sequence: CASSLSGQGPGAPLHF. The CDR3 region has the DNA TGTGCCAGCAGTTTATCGGGACAGGGGCCAGGGGCACCCCTCCACTTT.

V gene TRBV6-4 combines with J gene TRBJ1-2; D gene unclear. V was trimmed by 5 bases and J by 0 bases, leaving 10 bases between them. CDR3 length: 14 residues. Germline V gene lookup returns CDR1 MRHNA and CDR2 SNTAGT. The CDR3 loop is CASSPDGANYGYTF. Written as DNA, the CDR3 is TGTGCCAGCAGTCCGGACGGAGCTAACTATGGCTACACCTTC.

V and J are TRBV10-3 and TRBJ2-5, with D unclear. Germline values: CDR1 ENHRY, CDR2 SYGVKD. V was trimmed by 3 bases and J by 3 bases, leaving 8 bases between them. The CDR3 is made up of 13 amino acids. The CDR3 bases are TGTGCCATCAGTGAAGCCACTAAAGAGACCCAGTACTTC. Translation: CAISEATKETQYF.

The chain employs TRBV5-1 and TRBJ2-7, with D possibly TRBD2 on 6 matching bases. The CDR3 is 14 amino acids. The germline V and J ends were trimmed by 0 bases and 4 bases, with 11 bases remaining between them. In germline, CDR1 is SGHRS, CDR2 YFSETQ. CDR3 region: CASSLVGEDYEQYF. In DNA form, the CDR3 reads TGCGCCAGCAGCTTGGTTGGGGAGGATTACGAGCAGTACTTC.

V usage is TRBV7-2 and J usage is TRBJ1-2; a possible D gene is TRBD1 (5 bases). The germline V gene has CDR1 SGHTA and CDR2 FQGNSA. Trimming removed 0 bases from V and 4 bases from J, with 12 bases in between. The CDR3 has 15 residues. CDR3 DNA sequence: TGTGCCAGCAGCTTAGCTACGGCAGGGAGCTATGGCTACACCTTC. This gives the protein CASSLATAGSYGYTF.

The genes are TRBV9 and TRBJ2-1, with TRBD2 matching over 11 bases. Germline values: CDR1 SGDLS, CDR2 YYNGEE. The CDR3 totals 15 residues. With V trimmed by 3 bases and J by 7 bases, 6 bases remained unmatched. The CDR3 spells CASSATSGIVNEQFF. CDR3 coding DNA: TGTGCCAGCAGCGCGACTAGCGGGATAGTGAATGAGCAGTTCTTC.

A word on this clone: This same CDR3 is encoded by further DNA sequences in the sample. The chain combines TRBV9 with TRBJ2-6; no reliable D call. This CDR3 has 15 amino acids. Germline V CDR1 and CDR2: SGDLS, YYNGEE. Trimming removed 0 bases at V and 1 base at J, with 5 bases between. The CDR3 is CASSVGASGANVLTF. CDR3 coding DNA: TGTGCCAGCAGCGTAGGAGCGTCTGGGGCCAACGTCCTGACTTTC.

The chain employs TRBV7-6 and TRBJ2-3; the D gene is possibly TRBD2 (7 bases). Germline V CDR1 and CDR2: SGHVS, FNYEAQ. V lost 5 bases, J lost 2 bases, and 26 bases lay in between. CDR3 length: 19 residues. The CDR3 DNA follows: TGTGCCAGCAGCCCGGGGCCGTGGAGGCGGGGGCCCCTCACAGATACGCAGTATTTT. The encoded protein is CASSPGPWRRGPLTDTQYF.

The J gene is TRBJ1-3, the V gene TRBV5-1; D may be TRBD1 (5 bases). The CDR3 covers 14 residues. V was pared by 4 bases and J by 0 bases, with 8 bases between. CDR1 and CDR2 from the germline V gene are SGHRS and YFSETQ. The CDR3 coding sequence is TGCGCCAGCAGCCGGGACCTCTCTGGAAACACCATATATTTT. This gives the protein CASSRDLSGNTIYF.

The V and J genes are TRBV15 and TRBJ2-7; 8 bases fit TRBD1. V lost 4 bases to trimming and J lost 2 bases; unmatched junction nucleotides: 10. The CDR3 runs to 16 residues. Germline V gene sequence: CDR1 LNHNV, CDR2 YYDKDF (reference sequence). CDR3 DNA sequence: TGTGCCACCAGCAAAGACACGGGACAGGTTGCCTACGAGCAGTACTTC. This gives the protein CATSKDTGQVAYEQYF. The entire variable domain, with the rest obtained from reference TRBV15 and TRBJ2-7, is as follows: DAMVIQNPRYQVTQFGKPVTLSCSQTLNHNVMYWYQQKSSQAPKLLFHYYDKDFNNEADTPDNFQSRRPNTSFCFLDIRSPGLGDTAMYLCATSKDTGQVAYEQYFGPGTRLTVT.